This paragraph reports one T cell receptor beta chain. CD8 cells classed as naive were CD45RO-negative and positively selected for CCR7, excluding terminally differentiated effector memory CD45RA+ cells. The data were taken from a study of shared clonotypes between healthy human individuals. TCRdb's copy holds only in-frame clones and misses some; the assay was immunoSEQ multiplex PCR. Of fewer than 700,000 clones listed, 95% are singletons. This clonotype was sampled from a woman aged 25 to 39 in good health. The sequencing sample was made of naive CD8+ T cells sorted from blood.

The DNA for the CDR3 is TGTGCCAGCAGTACGACAGGGTCGGATGAGCAGTTCTTC. It specifies CASSTTGSDEQFF. The chain recombines TRBV6-1 with TRBJ2-1, with 7 bases identical to TRBD1. J gave up 8 bases and V 5 bases, and 6 bases lay outside the gene matches. The germline gives CDR1 MNHNS, CDR2 SASEGT. This CDR3 is built from 13 residues.